Listed below are T cell receptor beta chains from one sample, sequenced in a study of T cells in Graves' hyperthyroidism and ophthalmopathy. MiXCR, run by TCRdb on the multiplex PCR reads, gives a single entry per CDR3 protein. The sample records some 460,000 distinct CDR3 sequences, around 16% being singletons. What was sequenced was blood. These receptors all stem from a woman in her late teens or twenties with Graves' hyperthyroidism. Both conserved end residues are part of each CDR3. The D gene is left open where the match is weak. The size entry is marked missing in some rows and otherwise reads once, few, many or a size class.

d_call: NA
v_call: TRBV28
j_call: TRBJ1-5
clone_size: many
cdr3_nt: TGTGCCAGCAGTGTGCCTTCATCCTCAAGACAGCCCCAGCATTTT
cdr3_aa: CASSVPSSSRQPQHF

d_call: TRBD2
v_call: TRBV12-3/TRBV12-4
j_call: TRBJ2-7
clone_size: many
cdr3_nt: TGTGCCAGCAGTAGAAATAGCGGGTCTTACTCCTACGAGCAGTACTTC
cdr3_aa: CASSRNSGSYSYEQYF

d_call: TRBD2
v_call: TRBV9
j_call: TRBJ2-7
clone_size: NA
cdr3_nt: TGTGCCAGCAGCGAGGGGGTAGCGGGGTATGCATCTTACGAGCAGTACTTC
cdr3_aa: CASSEGVAGYASYEQYF

d_call: NA
v_call: TRBV18
j_call: TRBJ1-2
clone_size: few
cdr3_nt: TGTGCCAGCTCACCATCACAGGTGGGAGGCTATGGCTACACCTTC
cdr3_aa: CASSPSQVGGYGYTF

d_call: TRBD1
v_call: TRBV9
j_call: TRBJ1-1
clone_size: many
cdr3_nt: TGTGCCAGCAGCGCCGGACAGGGGTATGATACTGAAGCTTTCTTT
cdr3_aa: CASSAGQGYDTEAFF

d_call: TRBD1
v_call: TRBV12-3/TRBV12-4
j_call: TRBJ1-1
clone_size: many
cdr3_nt: TGTGCCAGCAGCCCGGGACAGAAAGCTTTCTTT
cdr3_aa: CASSPGQKAFF

d_call: TRBD1
v_call: TRBV12-3/TRBV12-4
j_call: TRBJ1-2
clone_size: few
cdr3_nt: TGTGCCAGCAGTTTTAGGACAGGGAGTAGGGGTAACTATGGCTACACCTTC
cdr3_aa: CASSFRTGSRGNYGYTF

d_call: NA
v_call: TRBV12-3/TRBV12-4
j_call: TRBJ1-6
clone_size: many
cdr3_nt: TGTGCCAGCAGCCCGGACAGTTTTCAGTCACCCCTCCACTTT
cdr3_aa: CASSPDSFQSPLHF

d_call: TRBD1
v_call: TRBV20-1
j_call: TRBJ1-1
clone_size: many
cdr3_nt: TGCAGTGCTAGGGTAATACCGGGACAGATGAACACTGAAGCTTTCTTT
cdr3_aa: CSARVIPGQMNTEAFF

d_call: NA
v_call: TRBV28
j_call: TRBJ2-4
clone_size: many
cdr3_nt: TGTGCCAGCAGTTTAGACAAAAACATTCAGTACTTC
cdr3_aa: CASSLDKNIQYF

d_call: NA
v_call: TRBV11-2
j_call: TRBJ2-3
clone_size: many
cdr3_nt: TGTGCCAGCAGCTTAGTGTCTACAGATACGCAGTATTTT
cdr3_aa: CASSLVSTDTQYF

d_call: TRBD2
v_call: TRBV12-3/TRBV12-4
j_call: TRBJ2-1
clone_size: NA
cdr3_nt: TGTGCCAGCAGTCCTACGACTAGCGGGAGATCGAGGCTTAACAATGAGCAGTTCTTC
cdr3_aa: CASSPTTSGRSRLNNEQFF

d_call: TRBD2
v_call: TRBV3-1
j_call: TRBJ2-3
clone_size: NA
cdr3_nt: TGTGTCAGCAGCCAAGATTTAGCGGGCCGCACAGATACGCAGTATTTT
cdr3_aa: CVSSQDLAGRTDTQYF

d_call: NA
v_call: TRBV7-8
j_call: TRBJ2-2
clone_size: NA
cdr3_nt: TGTGCCAGCAGCGCCCAGGGGTTCATCGGGGAGCTGTTTTTT
cdr3_aa: CASSAQGFIGELFF

d_call: TRBD1
v_call: TRBV28
j_call: TRBJ1-1
clone_size: many
cdr3_nt: TGTGCCAGGGTAACAGGGGAGGACACTGAAGCTTTCTTT
cdr3_aa: CARVTGEDTEAFF

d_call: NA
v_call: TRBV20-1
j_call: TRBJ2-1
clone_size: many
cdr3_nt: TGCAGTGCTAGAGATGTCAGGTTACCTGAGCAGTTCTTC
cdr3_aa: CSARDVRLPEQFF

d_call: NA
v_call: TRBV5-1
j_call: TRBJ2-7
clone_size: many
cdr3_nt: TGCGCCAGCAGCTCAGGTGGGTCAGGATACGAGCAGTACTTC
cdr3_aa: CASSSGGSGYEQYF

d_call: TRBD2
v_call: TRBV7-6
j_call: TRBJ2-7
clone_size: many
cdr3_nt: TGTGCCAGCAGCTTAGTCCCCCCCCGCGGGGGGACCTACGAGCAGTACTTC
cdr3_aa: CASSLVPPRGGTYEQYF

d_call: NA
v_call: TRBV28
j_call: TRBJ2-1
clone_size: many
cdr3_nt: TGTGCCAGCAGTTCCCTTAAACGTGTACAAGATGAGCAGTTCTTC
cdr3_aa: CASSSLKRVQDEQFF

d_call: NA
v_call: TRBV20-1
j_call: TRBJ1-5
clone_size: NA
cdr3_nt: TGCAGTGCAAACAGCAATTCGGACTTAAGCAATCAGCCCCAGCATTTT
cdr3_aa: CSANSNSDLSNQPQHF

d_call: TRBD1
v_call: TRBV7-6
j_call: TRBJ1-5
clone_size: many
cdr3_nt: TGTGCCAGCAGCTTAGGGACAGGGGGTGGTAATCAGCCCCAGCATTTT
cdr3_aa: CASSLGTGGGNQPQHF

d_call: TRBD2
v_call: TRBV20-1
j_call: TRBJ2-1
clone_size: many
cdr3_nt: TGCAGTGCTAGAGGAGAAGCGGGGGGGCAGTTCTTC
cdr3_aa: CSARGEAGGQFF

d_call: NA
v_call: TRBV29-1
j_call: TRBJ1-5
clone_size: NA
cdr3_nt: TGCAGCGTTTTGACCTGGTCCCAGCATTTT
cdr3_aa: CSVLTWSQHF

d_call: NA
v_call: TRBV20-1
j_call: TRBJ2-3
clone_size: many
cdr3_nt: TGCAGTGCCCCGGAGGGAGATACGCAGTATTTT
cdr3_aa: CSAPEGDTQYF

d_call: NA
v_call: TRBV28
j_call: TRBJ2-1
clone_size: many
cdr3_nt: TGTGCCAGCAGTTTAGGGGGGCAGGGTGGGGATGAGCAGTTCTTC
cdr3_aa: CASSLGGQGGDEQFF

d_call: NA
v_call: TRBV29-1
j_call: TRBJ1-2
clone_size: NA
cdr3_nt: TGCAGCGTTGAAAAGGGCCGAGCTAACTATGGCTACACCTTC
cdr3_aa: CSVEKGRANYGYTF

d_call: NA
v_call: TRBV6-2/TRBV6-3
j_call: TRBJ1-1
clone_size: many
cdr3_nt: TGTGCCAGCTTCCCCTGGGGCAGAAACACTGAAGCTTTCTTT
cdr3_aa: CASFPWGRNTEAFF

d_call: NA
v_call: TRBV5-1
j_call: TRBJ1-1
clone_size: many
cdr3_nt: TGCGCCAGCAGCTTGGACCAGAGCACTGAAGCTTTCTTT
cdr3_aa: CASSLDQSTEAFF

d_call: NA
v_call: TRBV27
j_call: TRBJ2-2
clone_size: many
cdr3_nt: TGTGCCAGCAGTTCTTTGCGGGTTGGAGGCACGGGGGAGCTGTTTTTT
cdr3_aa: CASSSLRVGGTGELFF

d_call: NA
v_call: TRBV27
j_call: TRBJ2-1
clone_size: many
cdr3_nt: TGTGCCAGCAGTTCTTATCGGGGTGAGGGAACCGATGAGCAGTTCTTC
cdr3_aa: CASSSYRGEGTDEQFF

d_call: NA
v_call: TRBV25-1
j_call: TRBJ1-6
clone_size: NA
cdr3_nt: TGTGCCAGCAGTGAATCATGGTATGGATCCCTCCACTTT
cdr3_aa: CASSESWYGSLHF

d_call: NA
v_call: TRBV29-1
j_call: TRBJ1-2
clone_size: NA
cdr3_nt: TGCAGCGTTGAAGATTCCCCGTATGGCTACACCTTC
cdr3_aa: CSVEDSPYGYTF

d_call: TRBD1
v_call: TRBV12-3/TRBV12-4
j_call: TRBJ2-5
clone_size: NA
cdr3_nt: TGTGCCAGCAGTTTGGACCGGACAGGGGAATACTTC
cdr3_aa: CASSLDRTGEYF

d_call: TRBD1
v_call: TRBV7-2
j_call: TRBJ1-5
clone_size: NA
cdr3_nt: TGTGCCAGCAGCCAGCAGACAGGGGTCGGCAATCAGCCCCAGCATTTT
cdr3_aa: CASSQQTGVGNQPQHF

d_call: TRBD1
v_call: TRBV28
j_call: TRBJ2-1
clone_size: many
cdr3_nt: TGTGCCAGCAGTGCTCCCGGGACAGCCTCCTACAATGAGCAGTTCTTC
cdr3_aa: CASSAPGTASYNEQFF

d_call: TRBD2
v_call: TRBV29-1
j_call: TRBJ2-1
clone_size: few
cdr3_nt: TGCAGCGTTGGCCCCGTAGCGGGAGCGAATGAGCAGTTCTTC
cdr3_aa: CSVGPVAGANEQFF

d_call: NA
v_call: TRBV27
j_call: TRBJ1-1
clone_size: NA
cdr3_nt: TGTGCCAGCAGTTTATCAGGGGCTGTCGTAGCTGAAGCTTTCTTT
cdr3_aa: CASSLSGAVVAEAFF

d_call: NA
v_call: TRBV28
j_call: TRBJ2-7
clone_size: NA
cdr3_nt: TGTGCCAGCAGTTTAACCCCCCGTTGGGGCGACTACGAGCAGTACTTC
cdr3_aa: CASSLTPRWGDYEQYF

d_call: NA
v_call: TRBV12-3/TRBV12-4
j_call: TRBJ1-4
clone_size: few
cdr3_nt: TGTGCCAGCAGTTTAGCGCTGTCCCTTAATGAAAAACTGTTTTTT
cdr3_aa: CASSLALSLNEKLFF

d_call: NA
v_call: TRBV6-1
j_call: TRBJ1-1
clone_size: many
cdr3_nt: TGTGCCAGCAATCGAGGCGGACTGCAGAACACTGAAGCTTTCTTT
cdr3_aa: CASNRGGLQNTEAFF

d_call: NA
v_call: TRBV2
j_call: TRBJ2-4
clone_size: many
cdr3_nt: TGTGCCAGCAGTGAAGCGCTTCTAGGCGGGGCAGGAAACATTCAGTACTTC
cdr3_aa: CASSEALLGGAGNIQYF

d_call: NA
v_call: TRBV14
j_call: TRBJ2-1
clone_size: few
cdr3_nt: TGTGCCAGCAGCCGGAGATCAAGCGGAGTCTCCTACAATGAGCAGTTCTTC
cdr3_aa: CASSRRSSGVSYNEQFF

d_call: TRBD2
v_call: TRBV27
j_call: TRBJ2-3
clone_size: few
cdr3_nt: TGTGCCAGCAGTTTATCCAGGCTAGCGGGGGGGCGCTCAGATACGCAGTATTTT
cdr3_aa: CASSLSRLAGGRSDTQYF

d_call: TRBD1
v_call: TRBV7-3
j_call: TRBJ2-5
clone_size: NA
cdr3_nt: TGTGCCAGCAGCAACAGGGGGCCCAAAGAGACCCAGTACTTC
cdr3_aa: CASSNRGPKETQYF

d_call: TRBD2
v_call: TRBV12-3/TRBV12-4
j_call: TRBJ2-1
clone_size: many
cdr3_nt: TGTGCCAGCACCCTTAGCGGGGGAACCTACAATGAGCAGTTCTTC
cdr3_aa: CASTLSGGTYNEQFF

d_call: NA
v_call: TRBV6-2/TRBV6-3
j_call: TRBJ1-3
clone_size: few
cdr3_nt: TGTGCCAGCACCTCGGACGGACGCTCTGGAAACACCATATATTTT
cdr3_aa: CASTSDGRSGNTIYF

d_call: NA
v_call: TRBV6-5
j_call: TRBJ1-1
clone_size: many
cdr3_nt: TGTGCCAGCAGTTACTCTTGGCGAACTGAAGCTTTCTTT
cdr3_aa: CASSYSWRTEAFF

d_call: TRBD1
v_call: TRBV6-1
j_call: TRBJ1-4
clone_size: NA
cdr3_nt: TGTGCCAGCAGTTGGACAGGGACTAATGAAAAACTGTTTTTT
cdr3_aa: CASSWTGTNEKLFF

d_call: TRBD1
v_call: TRBV2
j_call: TRBJ2-7
clone_size: few
cdr3_nt: TGTGCCAGCAGTCCCCGGACAGGAAAAGCCTACGAGCAGTACTTC
cdr3_aa: CASSPRTGKAYEQYF

d_call: TRBD2
v_call: TRBV12-3/TRBV12-4
j_call: TRBJ2-7
clone_size: once
cdr3_nt: TGTGCCAGCAGTCTGCCTAGCGGGAGGGTGCACGAGCAGTACTTC
cdr3_aa: CASSLPSGRVHEQYF

d_call: NA
v_call: TRBV7-3
j_call: TRBJ2-1
clone_size: many
cdr3_nt: TGTGCCAGCAGCCCACAAGGGGGATCACCGTGGGAGTGGCTAGACAATGAGCAGTTCTTC
cdr3_aa: CASSPQGGSPWEWLDNEQFF

d_call: NA
v_call: TRBV20-1
j_call: TRBJ1-5
clone_size: many
cdr3_nt: TGCAGTGCTAGTCGGGGGTTACGGTCTAATCAGCCCCAGCATTTT
cdr3_aa: CSASRGLRSNQPQHF

d_call: TRBD1
v_call: TRBV5-1
j_call: TRBJ1-2
clone_size: many
cdr3_nt: TGCGCCAGCAGCCCTATGACAGGGAACTATGGCTACACCTTC
cdr3_aa: CASSPMTGNYGYTF

d_call: NA
v_call: TRBV7-3
j_call: TRBJ2-7
clone_size: few
cdr3_nt: TGTGCCAGTAGTCCAACATGGGGCTACGAGCAGTACTTC
cdr3_aa: CASSPTWGYEQYF